The rows below give T cell receptor beta chains drawn from one sample of a study of shared clonotypes between healthy human individuals. The protocol was immunoSEQ multiplex PCR, while the TCRdb copy is restricted to in-frame clones and leaves out a portion. Among 1.5 million to 2.5 million clones listed, about 95% were seen once. Sequenced input: naive CD8+ T cells sorted from blood. The receptors were gathered from a man aged 18 to 29 in good health. CDR3s include the opening cysteine and the closing phenylalanine or tryptophan. Each record gives: V gene, clone size, J gene, D gene, CDR3 DNA, CDR3 protein. D genes are given only for firm matches. Clone size is stated in some rows and not others, as once, few, many or a class when expanded.

TRBV27	.	TRBJ1-1	.	TGTGCCAGCAGACAAGCACCCGGGGTTACTGAAGCTTTCTTT	CASRQAPGVTEAFF
TRBV19	.	TRBJ2-5	.	TGTGCCAGTAGTATAGGGGCGACCCAAGAGACCCAGTACTTC	CASSIGATQETQYF
TRBV4-1	.	TRBJ2-7	TRBD1	TGCGCCAGCAGCCTGAAGGACAGGGCCTACGAGCAGTACTTC	CASSLKDRAYEQYF
TRBV2	.	TRBJ2-2	.	TGTGCCAGCAGTGACCGCCTGAACACCGGGGAGCTGTTTTTT	CASSDRLNTGELFF
TRBV5-6	.	TRBJ1-1	.	TGTGCCAGCAGCTTGTGGGGTGGGACTGAAGCTTTCTTT	CASSLWGGTEAFF
TRBV30	once	TRBJ2-4	.	TGTGCCTGGAGTGTGGGTAGCGGTAAAAACATTCAGTACTTC	CAWSVGSGKNIQYF
TRBV9	.	TRBJ2-2	TRBD2	TGTGCCAGCAGCCCTCATCCGGGGACTACCTACACCGGGGAGCTGTTTTTT	CASSPHPGTTYTGELFF
TRBV5-4	.	TRBJ2-2	.	TGTGCCAGCAGCTTGTATGGGACCGGGGAGCTGTTTTTT	CASSLYGTGELFF
TRBV18	.	TRBJ1-5	.	TGTGCCAGCTCACCAGGTTTAGGTATAGTTCCCCAGCATTTT	CASSPGLGIVPQHF
TRBV6-1	.	TRBJ1-6	TRBD1	TGTGCCAGCACCCGGACAGGGGGCAATTCACCCCTCCACTTT	CASTRTGGNSPLHF
TRBV29-1	once	TRBJ1-1	.	TGCAGCGTTGAGGGGGCTCCGGCCGCTGCTTTCTTT	CSVEGAPAAAFF
TRBV7-9	.	TRBJ1-6	.	TGTGCCAGCAGCTTAGTCCTGAATTCACCCCTCCACTTT	CASSLVLNSPLHF
TRBV6-5	.	TRBJ1-2	.	TGTGCCAGCAGTTCCACGTTGAGGCTTAACTATGGCTACACCTTC	CASSSTLRLNYGYTF
TRBV18	.	TRBJ2-3	TRBD2	TGTGCCAGCTCACCAATCGTGGTAGCGGGAGGTTCTGATACGCAGTATTTT	CASSPIVVAGGSDTQYF
TRBV29-1	.	TRBJ2-1	.	TGCAGCGTAGAAATAGCGGAACCGTCCTACAATGAGCAGTTCTTC	CSVEIAEPSYNEQFF
TRBV9	.	TRBJ1-2	.	TGTGCCAGCAGCGTAGGCGGGACACCTTCGAGCTATGGCTACACCTTC	CASSVGGTPSSYGYTF
TRBV7-6	.	TRBJ2-5	.	TGTGCCAGCAGCTTAGCGGGGGAAGGGGAGACCCAGTACTTC	CASSLAGEGETQYF
TRBV7-3	.	TRBJ2-2	.	TGTGCCAGCAGCTTACGCGGGCTGGGGACCGGGGAGCTGTTTTTT	CASSLRGLGTGELFF
TRBV2	.	TRBJ2-5	TRBD2	TGTGCCAGTTTAGGGAGGGAAGAGACCCAGTACTTC	CASLGREETQYF
TRBV5-6	.	TRBJ1-2	TRBD1	TGTGCCAGCAGCTTGGGACAGGGACCTAACTATGGCTACACCTTC	CASSLGQGPNYGYTF
TRBV10-3	once	TRBJ2-3	.	TGTGCCATCAGTGAGTCGGGGACTTGGGATACGCAGTATTTT	CAISESGTWDTQYF
TRBV4-1	.	TRBJ2-1	.	TGCGCCAGCAGCCAGGATGAAGGTCGGGGCAATGAGCAGTTCTTC	CASSQDEGRGNEQFF
TRBV28	.	TRBJ2-1	.	TGTGCCAGCAGTTGGGGCCCTACCCTCATCTATGAGCAGTTCTTC	CASSWGPTLIYEQFF
TRBV27	once	TRBJ1-2	.	TGTGCCAGCAGGGGTTTAACGGTACCGAACTATGGCTACACCTTC	CASRGLTVPNYGYTF
TRBV5-1	once	TRBJ2-7	.	TGCGCCAGCAGATATATGAACGAGCAGTACTTC	CASRYMNEQYF
TRBV11-2	.	TRBJ2-7	.	TGTGCCAGCAGCCATTGGGACTCCTACGAGCAGTACTTC	CASSHWDSYEQYF
TRBV30	.	TRBJ2-5	.	TGTGCCTGGGAGGGTGGGGGTAAAGAGACCCAGTACTTC	CAWEGGGKETQYF
TRBV28	.	TRBJ2-1	.	TGTGCCAGCAGCTCGGACGGAGTGTGGAATGAGCAGTTCTTC	CASSSDGVWNEQFF
TRBV10-2	.	TRBJ1-2	TRBD1	TGCGCCAGCAGTGAGTCGATTCCAGGGGGTCCCTCCGGCTACACCTTC	CASSESIPGGPSGYTF
TRBV9	once	TRBJ2-3	TRBD2	TGTGCCAGCAGCAATAGCGGGAGCACAGATACGCAGTATTTT	CASSNSGSTDTQYF
TRBV7-6	.	TRBJ1-2	TRBD1	TGTGCCAGCAGCTTAGGTTCCGGGACAGGGTATGGCTACACCTTC	CASSLGSGTGYGYTF
TRBV7-9	.	TRBJ2-5	TRBD1	TGTGCCAGCACCAATTTCGGACAGGGTTTTATGAGGGAGACCCAGTACTTC	CASTNFGQGFMRETQYF
TRBV2	.	TRBJ2-7	TRBD1	TGTGCCAGCAGTGAGGGACAGGGGTTCGACGAGCAGTACTTC	CASSEGQGFDEQYF
TRBV9	.	TRBJ1-4	.	TGTGCCAGCAGCGTAGGTGTTAATAATGAAAAACTGTTTTTT	CASSVGVNNEKLFF
TRBV2	.	TRBJ2-7	.	TGTGCCAGCAGTGGTCGAGACAGGAGCTCCTACGAGCAGTACTTC	CASSGRDRSSYEQYF
TRBV7-9	.	TRBJ2-2	.	TGTGCCAGCAGCTCGTGGGTCGGATTGAACACCGGGGAGCTGTTTTTT	CASSSWVGLNTGELFF
TRBV5-1	.	TRBJ2-7	TRBD1	TGCGCCAGCAGCCTCACAGGGGGCGACTCCTACGAGCAGTACTTC	CASSLTGGDSYEQYF
TRBV5-1	.	TRBJ2-3	TRBD2	TGCGCCAGCAGCCATCTAGCGGGGGCCCCTAGCACAGATACGCAGTATTTT	CASSHLAGAPSTDTQYF
TRBV4-3	.	TRBJ1-1	.	TGCGCCAGCAGCCAAGATCTAGCCGGGGAGGGTCCCGACACTGAAGCTTTCTTT	CASSQDLAGEGPDTEAFF
TRBV10-3	.	TRBJ1-6	.	TGTGCCACAGGCGGGCAGGCCATCACGGCTAATTCACCCCTCCACTTT	CATGGQAITANSPLHF
TRBV5-6	once	TRBJ2-3	TRBD1	TGTGCCAGCAGCTTGGGACAGGGGTCAGATACGCAGTATTTT	CASSLGQGSDTQYF
TRBV2	.	TRBJ2-3	TRBD1	TGTGCCAGCAGAGGAGCCGGTCGACAGGGTGGTGCAGATACGCAGTATTTT	CASRGAGRQGGADTQYF
TRBV4-1	.	TRBJ2-3	.	TGCGCCAGCAGCCAACGACAAACAGATACGCAGTATTTT	CASSQRQTDTQYF
TRBV28	.	TRBJ1-3	.	TGTGCCAGCAGGGGGGACGGAGGGAGAGACACCATATATTTT	CASRGDGGRDTIYF